The 13 T cell receptor beta chains below were found in one sample sequenced in a study of T cell responses to AZD1222 COVID-19 vaccine. Sequenced by immunoSEQ multiplex PCR; TCRdb stores in-frame clones only, minus some. The repertoire consists of around 110,000 clones, with 89% occurring once and the leading ten covering 6.5% to 8%. The specimen was peripheral blood, collected on day 0 of AZD1222 vaccination. These receptor sequences come from an adult in good health.

The genes are TRBV6-2 or TRBV6-3 and TRBJ1-2; D remains ambiguous. Germline CDR1 is MNHEY and CDR2 is SVGEGT. With 2 bases removed from V and 4 bases from J, the gap between germline ends came to 5 bases. This CDR3 has 12 amino acids. The CDR3 DNA is TGTGCCAGCAGTTACCAATCCTATGGCTACACCTTC. Residues: CASSYQSYGYTF.

V and J are TRBV19 and TRBJ2-5; perhaps D is TRBD1 or TRBD2 (7 bases each). Trimming removed 3 bases from V and 1 base from J, with 12 bases in between. The germline CDR1 and CDR2 sequences are LNHDA and SQIVND (reference sequence). The CDR3 extends over 15 amino acids. The CDR3 here is CASSMGRGPQETQYF. As DNA, the CDR3 is TGTGCCAGTAGTATGGGGAGGGGGCCCCAAGAGACCCAGTACTTC.

This chain links TRBV11-2 with TRBJ1-1; no firm D call. The length of the CDR3 is 12 residues. V lost 4 bases to trimming and J lost 3 bases, with 6 bases between them. Germline values: CDR1 SGHAT, CDR2 FQNNGV. In nucleotides, the CDR3 is TGTGCCAGCAGCTCGGGAGACACTGAAGCTTTCTTT. Translating it yields CASSSGDTEAFF.

The chain joins TRBV11-2 to TRBJ2-1; D not resolved. The CDR3 covers 14 residues. V lost 6 bases, J lost 7 bases, and 16 bases lay in between. The germline CDR1 and CDR2 sequences are SGHAT and FQNNGV. The CDR3 bases are TGTGCCAGCAGTCTAGTTGCGATCCGGAATGAGCAGTTCTTC. Translating gives CASSLVAIRNEQFF. The complete variable domain, with remaining parts taken from reference TRBV11-2 and TRBJ2-1, reads EAGVAQSPRYKIIEKRQSVAFWCNPISGHATLYWYQQILGQGPKLLIQFQNNGVVDDSQLPKDRFSAERLKGVDSTLKIQPAKLEDSAVYLCASSLVAIRNEQFFGPGTRLTVL.

The rearrangement links TRBV7-9 to TRBJ1-3; possible D gene TRBD1, 5 bases. V was cut by 1 base and J by 4 bases, with 17 bases left in between. This CDR3 comprises 17 residues. Germline V lookup: CDR1 SEHNR, CDR2 FQNEAQ (reference sequence). The CDR3 DNA reads as TGTGCCAGCAGCTTAGAAAGTGGACACAGAGCCGGAAACACCATATATTTT. Amino acid sequence: CASSLESGHRAGNTIYF. The full variable domain, in which reference TRBV7-9 and TRBJ1-3 provide the parts outside the CDR3, is DTGVSQNPRHKITKRGQNVTFRCDPISEHNRLYWYRQTLGQGPEFLTYFQNEAQLEKSRLLSDRFSAERPKGSFSTLEIQRTEQGDSAMYLCASSLESGHRAGNTIYFGEGSWLTVV.

The chain links TRBV7-6 to TRBJ2-7; TRBD2 matches at 14 bases. CDR1 SGHVS and CDR2 FNYEAQ come from the germline V gene. The CDR3 runs 15 residues. V lost 1 base to trimming and J lost 8 bases; unmatched junction nucleotides: 4. This CDR3 is CASSLGGTSGSQQYF. CDR3 sequence (DNA): TGTGCCAGCAGCTTAGGTGGGACTAGCGGGAGCCAGCAGTACTTC.

The chain joins TRBV9 to TRBJ1-4, with a weak D call TRBD1 (5 bases). Germline V gene lookup returns CDR1 SGDLS and CDR2 YYNGEE. V lost 4 bases to trimming and J lost 7 bases, with 14 bases between them. This CDR3 is built from 14 residues. Here the CDR3 reads CASSPAGTGEKLFF. In DNA, the CDR3 is TGTGCCAGCAGCCCCGCAGGGACGGGTGAAAAACTGTTTTTT.

The rearrangement links TRBV3-1 (or the pseudogene TRBV3-2) to TRBJ1-5; D is unresolved. The V and J ends lost 0 bases and 4 bases respectively, with 10 bases between them. Germline V gives CDR1 LGHDT, CDR2 YNNKEL (reference sequence). The CDR3 runs 15 residues. This CDR3 reads CASSQDRDYNQPQHF. The DNA of the CDR3 is TGTGCCAGCAGCCAAGATCGCGACTATAATCAGCCCCAGCATTTT.

This clone was picked up one time. V usage is TRBV28 and J usage is TRBJ2-5; D uncertain. Trimming removed 8 bases at V and 2 bases at J, with 15 bases between. From germline, CDR1 is MDHEN and CDR2 SYDVKM. This CDR3 spans 14 amino acids. This CDR3 is CASREARIQETQYF. The DNA of the CDR3 is TGTGCCAGCCGAGAGGCAAGAATACAAGAGACCCAGTACTTC. The whole variable domain, filled in from reference TRBV28 and TRBJ2-5, reads DVKVTQSSRYLVKRTGEKVFLECVQDMDHENMFWYRQDPGLGLRLIYFSYDVKMKEKGDIPEGYSVSREKKERFSLILESASTNQTSMYLCASREARIQETQYFGPGTRLLVL.

The gene calls are TRBV19 and TRBJ2-1; either TRBD1 or TRBD2 may fit D (6 bases each). Germline CDR1 LNHDA, CDR2 SQIVND (reference sequence). This CDR3 has 18 amino acids. Trimming left V 1 base short and J 7 bases short, with 23 bases between. The CDR3 loop reads CASSIGPYRRGGGNEQFF. The CDR3 coding sequence is TGTGCCAGTAGTATAGGCCCCTATAGGCGTGGAGGGGGGAATGAGCAGTTCTTC.

V usage is TRBV15 and J usage is TRBJ1-2; 9 nucleotides agree with TRBD1. The CDR3 length is 13 residues. Germline trimming cut 5 bases from V and 6 bases from J; bases unmatched to any gene: 4. CDR1 and CDR2 from the germline V gene are LNHNV and YYDKDF (reference sequence). CDR3 loop: CATSGGQGDGYTF. The DNA of the CDR3 is TGTGCCACCAGCGGGGGACAGGGTGATGGCTACACCTTC.

This clone was detected once. The chain employs TRBV11-2 and TRBJ2-7; 9 nucleotides line up with TRBD2. CDR1 and CDR2 from the germline V gene are SGHAT and FQNNGV. The CDR3 covers 15 residues. The V and J ends lost 0 bases and 4 bases, in that order; junction bases with no gene match: 4. Here the CDR3 reads CASSLETSGRYEQYF. The CDR3 bases are TGTGCCAGCAGCTTAGAGACTAGCGGCCGGTACGAGCAGTACTTC.

The rearrangement uses TRBV29-1 and TRBJ2-7; 9 positions agree with TRBD2. This CDR3 is 15 amino acids long. The junction had 9 bases not matched to a gene; V was cut back by 4 bases and J by 2 bases. Germline V CDR1 and CDR2: SQVTM, ANQGSEA. The CDR3 sequence is CSVVVRLAGTYEQYF. The CDR3, as DNA: TGCAGCGTTGTTGTCCGGCTAGCGGGAACCTACGAGCAGTACTTC.